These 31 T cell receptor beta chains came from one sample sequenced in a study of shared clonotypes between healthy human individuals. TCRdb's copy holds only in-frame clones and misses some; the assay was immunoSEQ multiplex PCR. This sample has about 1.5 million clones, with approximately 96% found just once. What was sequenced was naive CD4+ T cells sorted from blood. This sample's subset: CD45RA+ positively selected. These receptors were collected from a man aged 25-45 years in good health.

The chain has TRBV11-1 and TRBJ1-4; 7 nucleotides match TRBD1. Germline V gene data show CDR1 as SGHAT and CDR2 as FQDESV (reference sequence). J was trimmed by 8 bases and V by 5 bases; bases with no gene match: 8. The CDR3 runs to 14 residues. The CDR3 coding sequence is TGTGCCAGCAGCCGGGGGACAGTCGGCGAAAAACTGTTTTTT. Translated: CASSRGTVGEKLFF.

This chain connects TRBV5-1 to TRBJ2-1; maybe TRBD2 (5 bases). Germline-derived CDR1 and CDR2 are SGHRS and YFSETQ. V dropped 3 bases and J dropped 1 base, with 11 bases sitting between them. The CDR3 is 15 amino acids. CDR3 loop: CASSSRGPSYNEQFF. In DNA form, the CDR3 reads TGCGCCAGCAGCTCAAGAGGGCCATCCTACAATGAGCAGTTCTTC. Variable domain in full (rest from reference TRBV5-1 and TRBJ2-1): KAGVTQTPRYLIKTRGQQVTLSCSPISGHRSVSWYQQTPGQGLQFLFEYFSETQRNKGNFPGRFSGRQFSNSRSEMNVSTLELGDSALYLCASSSRGPSYNEQFFGPGTRLTVL.

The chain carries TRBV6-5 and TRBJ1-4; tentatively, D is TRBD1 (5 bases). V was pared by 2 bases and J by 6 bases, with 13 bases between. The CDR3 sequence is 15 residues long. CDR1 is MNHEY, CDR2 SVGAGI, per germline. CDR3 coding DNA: TGTGCCAGCAGTTACGTAAGGGGTAGTGATGAAAAACTGTTTTTT. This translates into CASSYVRGSDEKLFF.

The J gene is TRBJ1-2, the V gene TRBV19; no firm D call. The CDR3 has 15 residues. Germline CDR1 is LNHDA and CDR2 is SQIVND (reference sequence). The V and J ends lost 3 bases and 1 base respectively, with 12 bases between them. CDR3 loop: CASSIVQRINYGYTF. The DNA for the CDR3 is TGTGCCAGTAGTATTGTCCAGCGTATTAACTATGGCTACACCTTC.

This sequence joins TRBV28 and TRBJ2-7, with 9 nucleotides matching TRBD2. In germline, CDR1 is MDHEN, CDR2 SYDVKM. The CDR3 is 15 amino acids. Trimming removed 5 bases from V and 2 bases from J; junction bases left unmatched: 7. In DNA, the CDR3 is TGTGCCAGCAGTCTTAGCGGGAGTCCCACCTACGAGCAGTACTTC. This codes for CASSLSGSPTYEQYF.

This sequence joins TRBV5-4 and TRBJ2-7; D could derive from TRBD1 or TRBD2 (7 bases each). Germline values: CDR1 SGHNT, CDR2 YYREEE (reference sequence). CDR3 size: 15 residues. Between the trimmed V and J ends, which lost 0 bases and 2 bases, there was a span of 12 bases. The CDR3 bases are TGTGCCAGCAGCTTGGCAGGGGGGGAAGCCTACGAGCAGTACTTC. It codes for CASSLAGGEAYEQYF.

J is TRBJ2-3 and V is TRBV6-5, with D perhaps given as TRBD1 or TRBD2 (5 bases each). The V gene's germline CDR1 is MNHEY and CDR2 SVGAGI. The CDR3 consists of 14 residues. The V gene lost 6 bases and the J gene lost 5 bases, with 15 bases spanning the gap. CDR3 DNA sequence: TGTGCCAGCAGCCTAGGGACGGCGCAAGATACGCAGTATTTT. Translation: CASSLGTAQDTQYF.

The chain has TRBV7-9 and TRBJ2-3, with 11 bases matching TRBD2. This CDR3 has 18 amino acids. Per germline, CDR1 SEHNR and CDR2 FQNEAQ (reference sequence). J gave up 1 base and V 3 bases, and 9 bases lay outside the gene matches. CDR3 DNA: TGTGCCAGCAGCTTGAGGGAATTAGCGGGAGGGGGCACAGATACGCAGTATTTT. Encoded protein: CASSLRELAGGGTDTQYF.

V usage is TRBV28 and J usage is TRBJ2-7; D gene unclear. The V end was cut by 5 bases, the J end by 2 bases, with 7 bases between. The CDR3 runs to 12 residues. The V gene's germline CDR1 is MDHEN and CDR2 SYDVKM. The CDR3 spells CASSVDTYEQYF. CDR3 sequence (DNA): TGTGCCAGCAGTGTCGACACCTACGAGCAGTACTTC. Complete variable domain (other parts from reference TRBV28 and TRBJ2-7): DVKVTQSSRYLVKRTGEKVFLECVQDMDHENMFWYRQDPGLGLRLIYFSYDVKMKEKGDIPEGYSVSREKKERFSLILESASTNQTSMYLCASSVDTYEQYFGPGTRLTVT.

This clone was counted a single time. CDR3 protein: CASSLFSGSTLRAEQYF. As DNA, the CDR3 is TGTGCCAGCAGCTTATTTTCTGGGAGCACCTTAAGGGCCGAGCAGTACTTC. The chain uses TRBV7-2 and TRBJ2-7; TRBD2 is a possible D gene (5 bases). The germline gives CDR1 SGHTA, CDR2 FQGNSA. With 2 bases removed from V and 6 bases from J, the gap between germline ends came to 23 bases. CDR3 size: 17 residues.

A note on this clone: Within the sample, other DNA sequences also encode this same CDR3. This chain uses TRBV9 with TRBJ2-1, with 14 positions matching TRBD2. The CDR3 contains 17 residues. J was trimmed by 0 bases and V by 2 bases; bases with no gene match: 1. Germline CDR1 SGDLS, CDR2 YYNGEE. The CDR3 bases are TGTGCCAGCAGCGTGGGACTAGCGGGAGTCTCCTACAATGAGCAGTTCTTC. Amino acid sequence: CASSVGLAGVSYNEQFF.

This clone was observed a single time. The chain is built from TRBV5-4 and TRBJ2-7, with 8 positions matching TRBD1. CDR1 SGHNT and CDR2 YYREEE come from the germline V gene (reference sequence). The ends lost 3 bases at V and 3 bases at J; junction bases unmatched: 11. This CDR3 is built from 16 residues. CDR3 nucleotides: TGTGCCAGCAGCTATGGTGGCGGACAGGGCCTCTACGAGCAGTACTTC. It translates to CASSYGGGQGLYEQYF.

This CDR3 is CASSLWGVENQPQHF. CDR3 in DNA: TGTGCCAGCAGTTTATGGGGGGTGGAGAATCAGCCCCAGCATTTT. The V gene is TRBV28, the J gene TRBJ1-5; a weak D match, TRBD1 (5 bases). V was trimmed by 0 bases and J by 4 bases, leaving 10 bases between them. The CDR3 contains 15 residues. CDR1 and CDR2 (germline): MDHEN, SYDVKM.

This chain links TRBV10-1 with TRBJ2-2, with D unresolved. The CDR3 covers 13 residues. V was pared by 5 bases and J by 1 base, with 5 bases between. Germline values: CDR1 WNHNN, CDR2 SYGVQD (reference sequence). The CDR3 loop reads CASSLQNTGELFF. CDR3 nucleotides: TGCGCCAGCAGTCTCCAGAACACCGGGGAGCTGTTTTTT.

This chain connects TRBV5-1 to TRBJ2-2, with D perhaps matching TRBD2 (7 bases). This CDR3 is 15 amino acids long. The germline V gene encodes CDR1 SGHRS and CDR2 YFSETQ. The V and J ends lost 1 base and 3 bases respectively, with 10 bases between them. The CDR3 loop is CASSLRGRDTGELFF. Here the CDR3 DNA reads TGCGCCAGCAGCTTGAGGGGGAGGGACACCGGGGAGCTGTTTTTT. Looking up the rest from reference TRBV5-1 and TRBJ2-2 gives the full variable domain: KAGVTQTPRYLIKTRGQQVTLSCSPISGHRSVSWYQQTPGQGLQFLFEYFSETQRNKGNFPGRFSGRQFSNSRSEMNVSTLELGDSALYLCASSLRGRDTGELFFGEGSRLTVL.

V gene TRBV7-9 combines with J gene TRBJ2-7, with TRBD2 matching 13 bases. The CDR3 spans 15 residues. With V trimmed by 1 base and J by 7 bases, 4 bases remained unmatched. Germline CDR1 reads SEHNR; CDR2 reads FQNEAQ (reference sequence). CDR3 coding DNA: TGTGCCAGCAGCTTAGGACTAGCGGGAGGCGGGGAGCAGTACTTC. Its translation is CASSLGLAGGGEQYF.

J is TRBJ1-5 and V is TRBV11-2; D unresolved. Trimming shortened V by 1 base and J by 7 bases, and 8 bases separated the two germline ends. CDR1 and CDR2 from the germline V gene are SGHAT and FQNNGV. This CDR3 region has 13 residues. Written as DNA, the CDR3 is TGTGCCAGCAGCTTAGGACGGTGGCAGCCCCAGCATTTT. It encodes CASSLGRWQPQHF. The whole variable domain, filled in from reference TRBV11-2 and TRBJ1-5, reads EAGVAQSPRYKIIEKRQSVAFWCNPISGHATLYWYQQILGQGPKLLIQFQNNGVVDDSQLPKDRFSAERLKGVDSTLKIQPAKLEDSAVYLCASSLGRWQPQHFGDGTRLSIL.

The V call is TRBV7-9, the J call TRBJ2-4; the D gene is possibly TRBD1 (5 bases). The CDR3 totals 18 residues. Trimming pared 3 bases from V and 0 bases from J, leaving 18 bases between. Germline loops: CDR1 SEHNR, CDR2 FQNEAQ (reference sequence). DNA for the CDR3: TGTGCCAGCAGCTTCGGAGTAGACAGACCCCTAGCCAAAAACATTCAGTACTTC. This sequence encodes CASSFGVDRPLAKNIQYF. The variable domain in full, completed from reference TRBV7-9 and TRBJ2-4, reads DTGVSQNPRHKITKRGQNVTFRCDPISEHNRLYWYRQTLGQGPEFLTYFQNEAQLEKSRLLSDRFSAERPKGSFSTLEIQRTEQGDSAMYLCASSFGVDRPLAKNIQYFGAGTRLSVL.

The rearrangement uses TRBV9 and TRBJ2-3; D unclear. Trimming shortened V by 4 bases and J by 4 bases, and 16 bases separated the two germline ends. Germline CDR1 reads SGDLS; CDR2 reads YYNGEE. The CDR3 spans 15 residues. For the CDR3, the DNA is TGTGCCAGCAGCCTAGGCCGAACCATATCAGATACGCAGTATTTT. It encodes CASSLGRTISDTQYF.

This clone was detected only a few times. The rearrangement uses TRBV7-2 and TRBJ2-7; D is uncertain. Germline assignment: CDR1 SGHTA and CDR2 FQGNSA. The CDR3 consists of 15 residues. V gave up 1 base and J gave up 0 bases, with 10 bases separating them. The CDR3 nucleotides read TGTGCCAGCAGCTTAGGTCCCCAGAGCTCCTACGAGCAGTACTTC. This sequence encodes CASSLGPQSSYEQYF.

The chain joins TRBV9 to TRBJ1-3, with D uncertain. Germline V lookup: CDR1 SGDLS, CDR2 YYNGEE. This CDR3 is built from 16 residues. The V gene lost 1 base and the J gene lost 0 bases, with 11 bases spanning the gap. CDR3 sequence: CASSVSGSLSGNTIYF. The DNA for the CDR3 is TGTGCCAGCAGCGTATCTGGATCCCTCTCTGGAAACACCATATATTTT.

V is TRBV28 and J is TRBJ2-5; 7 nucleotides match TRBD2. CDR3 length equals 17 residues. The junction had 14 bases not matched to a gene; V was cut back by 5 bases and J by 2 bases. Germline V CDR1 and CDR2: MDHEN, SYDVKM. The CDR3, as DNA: TGTGCCAGCAGTCCAAGCGGGGCGTACCGATCTCAAGAGACCCAGTACTTC. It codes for CASSPSGAYRSQETQYF.

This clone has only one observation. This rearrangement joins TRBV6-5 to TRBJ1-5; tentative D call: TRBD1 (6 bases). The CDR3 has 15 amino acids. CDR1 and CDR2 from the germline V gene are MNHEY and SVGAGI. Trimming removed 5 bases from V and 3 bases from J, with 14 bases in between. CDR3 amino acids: CASSLIGGNNQPQHF. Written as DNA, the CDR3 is TGTGCCAGCAGTCTAATAGGGGGAAACAATCAGCCCCAGCATTTT.

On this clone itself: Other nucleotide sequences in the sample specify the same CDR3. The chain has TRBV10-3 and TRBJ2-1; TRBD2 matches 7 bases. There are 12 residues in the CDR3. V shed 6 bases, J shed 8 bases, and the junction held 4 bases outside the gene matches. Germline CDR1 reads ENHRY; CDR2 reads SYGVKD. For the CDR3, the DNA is TGTGCCATCAGCGGTGGGGGGGATGAGCAGTTCTTC. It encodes CAISGGGDEQFF.

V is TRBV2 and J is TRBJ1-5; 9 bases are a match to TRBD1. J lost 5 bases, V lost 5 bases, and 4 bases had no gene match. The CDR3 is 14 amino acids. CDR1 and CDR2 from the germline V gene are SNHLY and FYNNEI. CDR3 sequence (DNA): TGTGCCAGCAGTAGGGGGACAGGGTATCAGCCCCAGCATTTT. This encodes CASSRGTGYQPQHF.

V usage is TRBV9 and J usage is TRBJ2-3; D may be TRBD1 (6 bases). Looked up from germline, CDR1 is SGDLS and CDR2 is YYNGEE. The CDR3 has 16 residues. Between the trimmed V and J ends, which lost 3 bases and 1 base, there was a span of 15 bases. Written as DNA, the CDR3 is TGTGCCAGCAGCGCAATGGGACGACAGGGCACAGATACGCAGTATTTT. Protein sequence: CASSAMGRQGTDTQYF.

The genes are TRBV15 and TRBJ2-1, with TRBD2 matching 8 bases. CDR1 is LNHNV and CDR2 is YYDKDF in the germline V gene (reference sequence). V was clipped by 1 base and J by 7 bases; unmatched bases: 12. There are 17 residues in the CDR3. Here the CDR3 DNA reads TGTGCCACCAGCAGAGTTGCGGGAGGACGCCGGTATAATGAGCAGTTCTTC. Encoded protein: CATSRVAGGRRYNEQFF.

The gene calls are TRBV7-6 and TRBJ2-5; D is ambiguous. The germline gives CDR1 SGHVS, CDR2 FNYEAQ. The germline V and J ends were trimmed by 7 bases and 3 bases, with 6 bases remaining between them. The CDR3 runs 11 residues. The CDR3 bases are TGTGCCAGCACCAACGAAGAGACCCAGTACTTC. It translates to CASTNEETQYF.

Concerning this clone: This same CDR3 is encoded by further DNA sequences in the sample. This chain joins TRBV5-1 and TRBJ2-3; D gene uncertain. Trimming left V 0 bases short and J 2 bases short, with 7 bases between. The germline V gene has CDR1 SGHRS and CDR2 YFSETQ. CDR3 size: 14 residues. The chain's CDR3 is CASSLELYTDTQYF. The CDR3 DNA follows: TGCGCCAGCAGCTTGGAGCTCTACACAGATACGCAGTATTTT.

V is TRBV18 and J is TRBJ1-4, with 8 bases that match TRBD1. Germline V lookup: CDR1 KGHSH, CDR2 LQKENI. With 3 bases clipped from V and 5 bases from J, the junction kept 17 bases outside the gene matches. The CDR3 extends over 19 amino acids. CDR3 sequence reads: CASSPMPGQGDFGNEKLFF. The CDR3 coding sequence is TGTGCCAGCTCACCTATGCCCGGACAGGGTGATTTTGGAAATGAAAAACTGTTTTTT. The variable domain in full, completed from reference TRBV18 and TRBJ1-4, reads NAGVMQNPRHLVRRRGQEARLRCSPMKGHSHVYWYRQLPEEGLKFMVYLQKENIIDESGMPKERFSAEFPKEGPSILRIQQVVRGDSAAYFCASSPMPGQGDFGNEKLFFGSGTQLSVL.

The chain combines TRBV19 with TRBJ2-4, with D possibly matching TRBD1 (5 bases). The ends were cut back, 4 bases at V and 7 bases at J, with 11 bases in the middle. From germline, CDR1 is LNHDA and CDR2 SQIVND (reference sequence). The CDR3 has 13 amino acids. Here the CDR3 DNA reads TGTGCCAGTAGTACAGGGTTAGGCAACATTCAGTACTTC. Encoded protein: CASSTGLGNIQYF. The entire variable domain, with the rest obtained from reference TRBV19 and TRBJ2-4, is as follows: DGGITQSPKYLFRKEGQNVTLSCEQNLNHDAMYWYRQDPGQGLRLIYYSQIVNDFQKGDIAEGYSVSREKKESFPLTVTSAQKNPTAFYLCASSTGLGNIQYFGAGTRLSVL.